Sequencing of this T cell receptor beta chain was carried out in a study of CD8 T cells in ankylosing spondylitis. TCRdb passed the 5' RACE reads through MiXCR, listing each CDR3 protein once. The sample carries 200,000 or so distinct CDR3 sequences, 15% to 20% recorded once. V lost 6 bases to trimming and J lost 3 bases; unmatched junction nucleotides: 4. From germline, CDR1 is MNHEY and CDR2 SVGAGI. The CDR3 extends over 14 amino acids. Sequenced: blood, either unsorted or a sorted T cell fraction (not recorded which). J is TRBJ2-5 and V is TRBV6-5; 10 positions match TRBD2. The TCR sequence derives from a male donor aged 5 to 30 with ankylosing spondylitis or in good health (not recorded which). In nucleotides, the CDR3 is TGTGCCAGCAGGAATCTAGCGGGAGAAGAGACCCAGTACTTC. Its translation is CASRNLAGEETQYF.